This T cell receptor beta chain was documented in a study of T cell changes during pregnancy in multiple sclerosis. Here immunoSEQ multiplex PCR was the method, and the copy in TCRdb shows in-frame clones only, minus some. Among about 70,000 clones listed, about 92% were seen once. CDR1 and CDR2 from the germline V gene are LNHDA and SQIVND (reference sequence). The length of the CDR3 is 15 residues. With V trimmed by 6 bases and J by 2 bases, 7 bases remained unmatched. The clonotype originates from a female donor with multiple sclerosis, enrolled in a pregnancy study. The sequenced sample was peripheral blood, obtained before pregnancy. The chain joins TRBV19 to TRBJ2-5; 9 bases match TRBD1. CDR3 nucleotide sequence: TGTGCCAGTAGCCTACCGGGACAGGGACAAGAGACCCAGTACTTC. Translated: CASSLPGQGQETQYF.